These T cell receptor beta chains were read from a single sample in a study of CD8+CD57+ T cells in acquired aplastic anemia. TCRdb called the reads again in MiXCR, with one record for every CDR3 protein. Found here are about 100,000 distinct CDR3 sequences, 50% to 65% of them singletons; the top ten hold 30% to 35%. The sample comprised sorted CD4+, CD8+, or CD8+CD57+ T cells (not recorded which) from PBMCs. The receptor set was obtained from a human donor in good health, serving as a control. Each CDR3 is given with its conserved first and last residue.

cdr3_aa j_call v_call
CSAKQLSGIPYEQYF TRBJ2-7 TRBV20-1
CAWDSTKNIQYF TRBJ2-4 TRBV30
CASTSTSGGDNEQFF TRBJ2-1 TRBV7-2
CASSLNTEYGYTF TRBJ1-2 TRBV12-3/TRBV12-4
CASRGGEHNEQFF TRBJ2-1 TRBV25-1
CASSLGRGVETQYF TRBJ2-5 TRBV11-2
CASSFGTGSYNSPLHF TRBJ1-6 TRBV6-1
CASSSPGPGYGYTF TRBJ1-2 TRBV12-3/TRBV12-4
CASSSLQGGQPQHF TRBJ1-5 TRBV4-1
CASSTSGQGRYEQYF TRBJ2-7 TRBV19
CASSYAGGKNIQYF TRBJ2-4 TRBV12-3/TRBV12-4
CASSPSSGNTIYF TRBJ1-3 TRBV7-9
CASSLADEKLFF TRBJ1-4 TRBV5-5
CAASDLDTAVETQYF TRBJ2-5 TRBV24-1
CATKPGQGDQETQYF TRBJ2-5 TRBV2
CAWSVQGAGYEQYF TRBJ2-7 TRBV30
CASSLQGSGNTIYF TRBJ1-3 TRBV27
CASTRGGSNTGELFF TRBJ2-2 TRBV12-3/TRBV12-4
CASGHGTGMDTEAFF TRBJ1-1 TRBV3-1
CASSQEIQRNTEAFF TRBJ1-1 TRBV4-1
CASRQGRYGYTF TRBJ1-2 TRBV2
CSATKPGQGIYEQYF TRBJ2-7 TRBV20-1
CASESSVSTGELFF TRBJ2-2 TRBV10-2
CASSLTTTAHGYTF TRBJ1-2 TRBV7-9